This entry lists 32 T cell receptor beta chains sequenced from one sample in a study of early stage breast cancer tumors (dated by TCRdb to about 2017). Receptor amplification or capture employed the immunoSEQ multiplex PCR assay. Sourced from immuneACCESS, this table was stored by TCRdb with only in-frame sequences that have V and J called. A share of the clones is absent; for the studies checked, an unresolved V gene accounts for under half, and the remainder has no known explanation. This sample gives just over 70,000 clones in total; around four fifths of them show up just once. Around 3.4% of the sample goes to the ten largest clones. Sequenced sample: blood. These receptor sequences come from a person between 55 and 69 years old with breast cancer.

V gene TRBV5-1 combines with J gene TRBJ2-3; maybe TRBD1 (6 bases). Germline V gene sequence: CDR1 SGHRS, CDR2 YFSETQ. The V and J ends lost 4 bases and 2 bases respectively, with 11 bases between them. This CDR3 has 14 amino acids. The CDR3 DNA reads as TGCGCCAGCAGCGGTGGGACAACCACAGATACGCAGTATTTT. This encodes CASSGGTTTDTQYF.

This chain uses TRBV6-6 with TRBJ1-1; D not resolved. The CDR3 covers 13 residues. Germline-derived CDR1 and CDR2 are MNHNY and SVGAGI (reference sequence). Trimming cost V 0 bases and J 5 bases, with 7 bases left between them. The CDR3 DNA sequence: TGTGCCAGCAGTTACTCGCCCCGGACTGAAGCTTTCTTT. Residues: CASSYSPRTEAFF.

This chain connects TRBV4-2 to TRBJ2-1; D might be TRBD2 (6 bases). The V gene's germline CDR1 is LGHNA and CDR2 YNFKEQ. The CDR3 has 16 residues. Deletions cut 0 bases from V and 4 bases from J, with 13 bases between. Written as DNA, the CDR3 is TGTGCCAGCAGCCAAGACTTGCGACTAGGGTACAATGAGCAGTTCTTC. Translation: CASSQDLRLGYNEQFF.

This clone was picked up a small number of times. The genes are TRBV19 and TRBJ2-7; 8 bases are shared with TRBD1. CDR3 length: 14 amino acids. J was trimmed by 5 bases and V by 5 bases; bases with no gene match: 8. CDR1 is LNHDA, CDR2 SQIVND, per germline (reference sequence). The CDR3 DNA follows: TGTGCCAGTAGTGAATGGACAGGGAGCGACGAGCAGTACTTC. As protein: CASSEWTGSDEQYF. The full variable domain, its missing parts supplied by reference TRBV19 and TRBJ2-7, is DGGITQSPKYLFRKEGQNVTLSCEQNLNHDAMYWYRQDPGQGLRLIYYSQIVNDFQKGDIAEGYSVSREKKESFPLTVTSAQKNPTAFYLCASSEWTGSDEQYFGPGTRLTVT.

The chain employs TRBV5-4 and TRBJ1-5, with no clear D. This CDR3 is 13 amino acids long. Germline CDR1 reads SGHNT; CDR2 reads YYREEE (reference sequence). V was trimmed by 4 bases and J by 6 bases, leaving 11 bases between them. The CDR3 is CASSPGRAQPQHF. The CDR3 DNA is TGTGCCAGCAGCCCGGGGAGGGCTCAGCCCCAGCATTTT. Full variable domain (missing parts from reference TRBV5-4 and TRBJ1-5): ETGVTQSPTHLIKTRGQQVTLRCSSQSGHNTVSWYQQALGQGPQFIFQYYREEENGRGNFPPRFSGLQFPNYSSELNVNALELDDSALYLCASSPGRAQPQHFGDGTRLSIL.

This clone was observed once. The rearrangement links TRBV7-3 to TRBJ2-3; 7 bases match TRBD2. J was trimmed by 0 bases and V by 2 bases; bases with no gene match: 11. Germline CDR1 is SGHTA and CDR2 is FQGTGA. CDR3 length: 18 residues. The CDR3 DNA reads TGTGCCAGCAGCTTAGGGCCCAGCGGGGCCCGCAGCACAGATACGCAGTATTTT. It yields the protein CASSLGPSGARSTDTQYF.

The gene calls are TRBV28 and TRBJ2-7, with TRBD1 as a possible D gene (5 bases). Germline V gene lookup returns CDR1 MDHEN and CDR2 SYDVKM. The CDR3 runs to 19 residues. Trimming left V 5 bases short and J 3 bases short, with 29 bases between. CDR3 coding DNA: TGTGCCAGCAGTCCCCTCGCTGATTTCGTAGGGGCGCAAAGCTACGAGCAGTACTTC. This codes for CASSPLADFVGAQSYEQYF.

CDR3 sequence: CASSITTHGYTF. In nucleotides, the CDR3 is TGTGCCAGTAGCATAACCACACATGGCTACACCTTC. The chain couples TRBV19 to TRBJ1-2; D not resolved. The V gene's germline CDR1 is LNHDA and CDR2 SQIVND (reference sequence). There are 12 residues in the CDR3. Trimming cost V 6 bases and J 6 bases, with 11 bases left between them.

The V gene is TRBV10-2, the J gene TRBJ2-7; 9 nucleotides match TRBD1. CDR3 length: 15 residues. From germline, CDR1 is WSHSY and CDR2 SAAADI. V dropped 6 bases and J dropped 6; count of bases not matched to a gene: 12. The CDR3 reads CASSNLGQGRSEQYF. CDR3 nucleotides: TGCGCCAGCAGCAACTTGGGACAGGGTAGGAGCGAGCAGTACTTC.

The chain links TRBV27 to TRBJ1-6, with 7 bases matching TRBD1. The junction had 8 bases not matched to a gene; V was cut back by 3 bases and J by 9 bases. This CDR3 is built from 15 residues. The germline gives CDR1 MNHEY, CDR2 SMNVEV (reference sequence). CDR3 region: CASSFNRGTGSPLHF. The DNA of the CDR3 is TGTGCCAGCAGTTTTAACAGGGGAACGGGTTCACCCCTCCACTTT.

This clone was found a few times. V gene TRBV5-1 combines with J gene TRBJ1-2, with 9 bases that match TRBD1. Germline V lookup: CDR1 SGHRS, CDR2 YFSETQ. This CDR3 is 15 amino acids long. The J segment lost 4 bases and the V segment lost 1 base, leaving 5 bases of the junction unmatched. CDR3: CASSLSGTGSYGYTF. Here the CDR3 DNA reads TGCGCCAGCAGCTTGAGTGGGACAGGGTCCTATGGCTACACCTTC.

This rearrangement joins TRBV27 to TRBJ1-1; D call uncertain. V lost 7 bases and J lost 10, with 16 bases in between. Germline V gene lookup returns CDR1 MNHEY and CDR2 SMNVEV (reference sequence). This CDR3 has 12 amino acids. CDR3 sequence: CASNSRLGVAFF. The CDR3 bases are TGTGCCAGCAACTCCCGCCTTGGGGTAGCTTTCTTT.

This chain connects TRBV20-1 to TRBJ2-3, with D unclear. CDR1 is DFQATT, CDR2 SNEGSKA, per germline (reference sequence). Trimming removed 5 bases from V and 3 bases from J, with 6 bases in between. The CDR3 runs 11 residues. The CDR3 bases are TGCAGTGCTTTCTTGACAGATACGCAGTATTTT. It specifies CSAFLTDTQYF.

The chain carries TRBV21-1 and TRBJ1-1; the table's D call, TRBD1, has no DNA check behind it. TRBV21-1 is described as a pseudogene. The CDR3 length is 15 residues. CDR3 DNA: TGTGCCAGCAGCAACCAGGGCCGCATGAACACTGAAGCTTTCTTT. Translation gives CASSNQGRMNTEAFF.

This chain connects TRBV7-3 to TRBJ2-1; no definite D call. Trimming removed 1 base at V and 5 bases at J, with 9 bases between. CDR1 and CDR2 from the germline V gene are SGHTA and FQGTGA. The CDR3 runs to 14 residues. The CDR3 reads CASSLNSRDNEQFF. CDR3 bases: TGTGCCAGCAGCTTAAACTCCCGAGACAATGAGCAGTTCTTC.

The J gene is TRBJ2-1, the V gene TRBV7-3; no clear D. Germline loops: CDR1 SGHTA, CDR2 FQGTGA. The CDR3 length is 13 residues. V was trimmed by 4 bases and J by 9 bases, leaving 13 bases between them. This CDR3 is CASSSLSQVEQFF. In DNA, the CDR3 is TGTGCCAGCAGCTCACTAAGTCAGGTTGAGCAGTTCTTC.

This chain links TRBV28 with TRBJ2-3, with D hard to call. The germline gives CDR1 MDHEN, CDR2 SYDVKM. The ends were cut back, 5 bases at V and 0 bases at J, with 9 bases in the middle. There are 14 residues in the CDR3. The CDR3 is CASSLGGSTDTQYF. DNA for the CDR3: TGTGCCAGCAGTCTGGGCGGTAGCACAGATACGCAGTATTTT. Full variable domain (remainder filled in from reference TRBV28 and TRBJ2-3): DVKVTQSSRYLVKRTGEKVFLECVQDMDHENMFWYRQDPGLGLRLIYFSYDVKMKEKGDIPEGYSVSREKKERFSLILESASTNQTSMYLCASSLGGSTDTQYFGPGTRLTVL.

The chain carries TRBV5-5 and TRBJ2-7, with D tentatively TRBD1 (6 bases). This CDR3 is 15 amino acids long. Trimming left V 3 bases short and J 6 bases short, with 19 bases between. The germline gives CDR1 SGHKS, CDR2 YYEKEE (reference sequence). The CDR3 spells CASSSVLGAYGEQYF. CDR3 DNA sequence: TGTGCCAGCAGCTCGGTGTTGGGGGCCTACGGCGAGCAGTACTTC.

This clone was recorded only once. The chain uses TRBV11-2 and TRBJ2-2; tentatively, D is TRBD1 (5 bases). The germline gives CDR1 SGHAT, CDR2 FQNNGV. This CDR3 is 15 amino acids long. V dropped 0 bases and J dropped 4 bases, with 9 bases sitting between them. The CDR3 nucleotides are TGTGCCAGCAGCTTAGAAGGGGCGCTCACCGGGGAGCTGTTTTTT. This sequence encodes CASSLEGALTGELFF.

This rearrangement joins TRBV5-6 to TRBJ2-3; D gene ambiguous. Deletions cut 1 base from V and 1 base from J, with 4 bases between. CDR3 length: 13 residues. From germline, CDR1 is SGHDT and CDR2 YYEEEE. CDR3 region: CASSLKGTDTQYF. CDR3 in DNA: TGTGCCAGCAGCTTGAAGGGCACAGATACGCAGTATTTT.

CDR3 sequence reads: CASNGGIQETQYF. The CDR3 DNA reads TGTGCCAGCAACGGGGGGATCCAAGAGACCCAGTACTTC. The J gene is TRBJ2-5, the V gene TRBV28; 7 bases align to TRBD2. Germline lookup yields CDR1 MDHEN and CDR2 SYDVKM. This CDR3 spans 13 amino acids. The V gene end was trimmed by 7 bases and the J gene end by 1 base; junction bases not matched to a gene: 3.

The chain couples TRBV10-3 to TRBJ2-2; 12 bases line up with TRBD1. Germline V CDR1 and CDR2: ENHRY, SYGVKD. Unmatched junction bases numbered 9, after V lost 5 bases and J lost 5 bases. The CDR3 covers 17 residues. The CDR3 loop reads CAISFTGTGGGTGELFF. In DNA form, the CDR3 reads TGTGCCATCAGTTTCACCGGGACAGGGGGCGGAACCGGGGAGCTGTTTTTT.

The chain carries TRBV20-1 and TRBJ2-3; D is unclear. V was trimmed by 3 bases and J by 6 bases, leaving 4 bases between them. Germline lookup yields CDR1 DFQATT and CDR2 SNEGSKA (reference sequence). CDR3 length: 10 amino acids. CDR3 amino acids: CSASYDTQYF. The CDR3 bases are TGCAGTGCTAGTTATGATACGCAGTATTTT.

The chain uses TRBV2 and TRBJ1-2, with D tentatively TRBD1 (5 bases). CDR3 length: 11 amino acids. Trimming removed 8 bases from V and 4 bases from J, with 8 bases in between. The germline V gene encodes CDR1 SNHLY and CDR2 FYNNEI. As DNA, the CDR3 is TGTGCCAGCGGGACGAGCTATGGCTACACCTTC. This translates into CASGTSYGYTF.

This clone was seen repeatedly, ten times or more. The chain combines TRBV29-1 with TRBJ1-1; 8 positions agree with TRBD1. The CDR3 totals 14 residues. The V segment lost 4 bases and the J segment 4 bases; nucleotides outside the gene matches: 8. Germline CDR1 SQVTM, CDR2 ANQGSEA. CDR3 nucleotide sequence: TGCAGCGTTGCAGAGACAGGGGTGGGCACTGAAGCTTTCTTT. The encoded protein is CSVAETGVGTEAFF.

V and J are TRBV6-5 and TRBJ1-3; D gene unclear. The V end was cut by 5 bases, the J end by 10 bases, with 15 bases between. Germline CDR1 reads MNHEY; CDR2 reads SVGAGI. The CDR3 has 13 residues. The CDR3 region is CASSRDLVGTIYF. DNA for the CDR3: TGTGCCAGCAGTCGCGACTTGGTAGGGACCATATATTTT.

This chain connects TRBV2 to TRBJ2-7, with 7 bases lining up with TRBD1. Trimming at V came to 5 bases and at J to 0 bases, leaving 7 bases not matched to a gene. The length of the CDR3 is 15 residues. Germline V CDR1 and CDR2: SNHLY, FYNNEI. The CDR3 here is CASSYRGYSSYEQYF. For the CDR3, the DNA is TGTGCCAGCAGTTACAGGGGCTACAGCTCCTACGAGCAGTACTTC.

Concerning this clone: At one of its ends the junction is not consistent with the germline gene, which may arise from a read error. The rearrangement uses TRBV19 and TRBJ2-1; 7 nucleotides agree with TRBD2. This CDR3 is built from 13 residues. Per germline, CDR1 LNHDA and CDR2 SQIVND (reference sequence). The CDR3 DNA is TGTGCCAGCAGTACCGGACTAGTCTATGAGCAGTTCTTC. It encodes CASSTGLVYEQFF.

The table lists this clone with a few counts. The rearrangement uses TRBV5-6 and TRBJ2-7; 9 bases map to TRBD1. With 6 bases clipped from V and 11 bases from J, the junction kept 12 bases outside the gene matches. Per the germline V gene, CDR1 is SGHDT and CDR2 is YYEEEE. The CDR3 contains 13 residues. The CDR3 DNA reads TGTGCCAGCACCGGGACAGGGACGGGGGTGGAGTACTTC. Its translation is CASTGTGTGVEYF.

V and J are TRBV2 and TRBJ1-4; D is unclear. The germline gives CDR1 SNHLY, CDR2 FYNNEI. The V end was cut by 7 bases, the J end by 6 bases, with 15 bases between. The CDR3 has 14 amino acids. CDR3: CASTRLLSDEKLFF. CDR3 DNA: TGTGCCAGCACAAGACTCTTGTCGGATGAAAAACTGTTTTTT.

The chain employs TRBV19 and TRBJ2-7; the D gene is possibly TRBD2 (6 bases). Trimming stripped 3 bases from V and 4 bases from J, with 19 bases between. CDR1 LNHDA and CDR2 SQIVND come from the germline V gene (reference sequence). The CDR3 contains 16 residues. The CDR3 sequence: CASSISRGIGSYEQYF. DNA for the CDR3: TGTGCCAGTAGTATCTCTCGCGGGATCGGATCTTACGAGCAGTACTTC.

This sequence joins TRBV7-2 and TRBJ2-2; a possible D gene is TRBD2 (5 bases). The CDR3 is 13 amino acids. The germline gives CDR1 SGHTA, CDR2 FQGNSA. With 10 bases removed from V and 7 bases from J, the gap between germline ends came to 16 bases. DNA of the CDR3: TGTGCCACCTCCCTGGCGGGTGTCGGGGAGCTGTTTTTT. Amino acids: CATSLAGVGELFF.